This T cell receptor beta chain was captured in a study of shared clonotypes between healthy human individuals. Study in general: Researchers drew samples from two women and three men aged 18 to 49. Overall study findings and caveats: A limitation of the genetic and exposure-history diversity represented arose from few donors. Between a handful of donors, naive CD4 clonotypes were shared at a level of approximately 5%.

Some clones are missing from TCRdb's copy, which holds only in-frame ones; the method was immunoSEQ multiplex PCR. This repertoire shows 1.5 million to 2.5 million clones, about 95% found once; its top ten account for more than 0.95%. Terminally differentiated effector memory CD45RA+ cells were left out of the naive CD8 fraction, which was CD45RO-negative and positively selected for CCR7. About this clone itself: Its antigen is unidentified.

The CDR3 totals 14 residues. The V and J ends lost 3 bases and 2 bases, in that order; junction bases with no gene match: 4. Germline-derived CDR1 and CDR2 are SGHDT and YYEEEE. The receptor comes from a man aged 18-30 years in good health. Material: naive CD8+ T cells sorted from blood. This chain links TRBV5-6 with TRBJ2-5; 7 bases align to TRBD1. CDR3: CASSWLQGQETQYF. The CDR3 DNA sequence: TGTGCCAGCAGCTGGTTACAGGGGCAAGAGACCCAGTACTTC.